What follows describes a single T cell receptor beta chain. How the authors handled the data: Reference gene primer amplification yielded estimated nucleated cell counts. The data were produced by immunoSEQ multiplex PCR, yet TCRdb's version contains in-frame clones alone and is incomplete. Clonal size and the V and J genes are those of that table, whereas D and trimming came from the DNA. Among some 260,000 clones listed, about 91% were seen once. Germline V CDR1 and CDR2: SEHNR, FQNEAQ (reference sequence). The CDR3 sequence is 15 residues long. Trimming took 4 bases from V and 1 from J; bases not matched to a gene: 4. A Seattle source enrolled patients during active infection and followed them longitudinally. The data belong to a study of blood T cell repertoires in COVID-19. Study summary: T cells, B-cell-depleted T cells, or PBMCs provided the cDNA or gDNA that served as material.

The chain carries TRBV7-9 and TRBJ1-5, with 7 nucleotides matching TRBD1. The sample taken for sequencing was peripheral blood. The TCR sequence derives from a woman between 25 and 40 years old with COVID-19, enrolled during active disease. The CDR3 nucleotides read TGTGCCAGCAGCTCTGACAGGGACAGCAATCAGCCCCAGCATTTT. This gives the protein CASSSDRDSNQPQHF.